Presented here are 10 T cell receptor beta chains from one specimen sequenced in a study of shared clonotypes between healthy human individuals. Cells designated naive CD8 were CD45RO-negative and were positively selected for CCR7, with terminally differentiated effector memory CD45RA+ cells excluded. Clones were sequenced by immunoSEQ multiplex PCR, and TCRdb holds only the in-frame ones, with some missing. The data contain about 2 million clones, roughly 95% of them seen just once; the ten biggest clones take up 1% to 1.3%. The sample comprised naive CD8+ T cells sorted from blood. These TCRs come from a man aged 18-30 years in good health.

The chain recombines TRBV27 with TRBJ2-1; 7 nucleotides align to TRBD2. Germline CDR1 and CDR2: MNHEY and SMNVEV (reference sequence). Trimming took 7 bases from V and 0 from J; bases not matched to a gene: 15. The CDR3 runs to 18 residues. The CDR3 DNA reads as TGTGCCAGCACCAGGGTTGCGACTAGCTGGAGCTCCTACAATGAGCAGTTCTTC. Protein product: CASTRVATSWSSYNEQFF.

J is TRBJ1-1 and V is TRBV5-4; TRBD1 agrees at 7 bases. Per the germline V gene, CDR1 is SGHNT and CDR2 is YYREEE (reference sequence). This CDR3 contains 13 residues. V was pared by 3 bases and J by 4 bases, with 3 bases of the junction left unmatched. CDR3 bases: TGTGCCAGCAGCTCTGGGACAGCCACTGAAGCTTTCTTT. Translating it yields CASSSGTATEAFF.

This chain connects TRBV30 to TRBJ1-2; D is unresolved. Per the germline V gene, CDR1 is GTSNPN and CDR2 is SVGIG (reference sequence). The CDR3 runs to 16 residues. V shed 0 bases and J shed 0 bases, with 14 bases lying between them. The CDR3 loop reads CAWSVTPVEANYGYTF. CDR3 DNA: TGTGCCTGGAGTGTAACCCCGGTGGAGGCTAACTATGGCTACACCTTC.

To note about this clone: This CDR3 is also generated by other DNA sequences in the sample. The chain uses TRBV7-2 and TRBJ1-1, with D possibly matching TRBD1 (5 bases). Germline loops: CDR1 SGHTA, CDR2 FQGNSA. Trimming removed 3 bases at V and 0 bases at J, with 8 bases between. The CDR3 spans 14 residues. The CDR3 DNA reads as TGTGCCAGCAGCTTGGGGACGATGAACACTGAAGCTTTCTTT. It translates to CASSLGTMNTEAFF.

J is TRBJ1-6 and V is TRBV7-2, with D hard to call. CDR3 length equals 13 residues. V lost 0 bases to trimming and J lost 8 bases, with 5 bases between them. Germline V CDR1 and CDR2: SGHTA, FQGNSA. Here the CDR3 DNA reads TGTGCCAGCAGCTTAGCGGTTCATTCACCCCTCCACTTT. The encoded protein is CASSLAVHSPLHF.

The rearrangement uses TRBV29-1 and TRBJ1-2; tentatively, D is TRBD1 (6 bases). The CDR3 has 13 amino acids. The germline V gene has CDR1 SQVTM and CDR2 ANQGSEA. V lost 3 bases to trimming and J lost 4 bases, with 12 bases between them. The CDR3 is CSVENGQSYGYTF. In DNA form, the CDR3 reads TGCAGCGTTGAGAATGGACAGAGCTATGGCTACACCTTC. Full variable domain (missing parts from reference TRBV29-1 and TRBJ1-2): SAVISQKPSRDICQRGTSLTIQCQVDSQVTMMFWYRQQPGQSLTLIATANQGSEATYESGFVIDKFPISRPNLTFSTLTVSNMSPEDSSIYLCSVENGQSYGYTFGSGTRLTVV.

The J gene is TRBJ2-2, the V gene TRBV25-1; TRBD2 matches 10 bases. Trimming at V came to 3 bases and at J to 1 base, leaving 5 bases not matched to a gene. CDR3 length equals 17 residues. The germline V gene has CDR1 MGHDK and CDR2 SYGVNS. The CDR3 coding sequence is TGTGCCAGCAGTGACCCCACTAGCGGGGAGAACACCGGGGAGCTGTTTTTT. The encoded protein is CASSDPTSGENTGELFF.

The chain joins TRBV19 to TRBJ2-7; unclear D gene. Deletions cut 4 bases from V and 0 bases from J, with 10 bases between. The CDR3 totals 14 residues. Looked up from germline, CDR1 is LNHDA and CDR2 is SQIVND (reference sequence). This chain's CDR3 is CASSTPTSSYEQYF. As DNA, the CDR3 is TGTGCCAGTAGTACCCCCACGAGCTCCTACGAGCAGTACTTC. Full variable domain (missing parts from reference TRBV19 and TRBJ2-7): DGGITQSPKYLFRKEGQNVTLSCEQNLNHDAMYWYRQDPGQGLRLIYYSQIVNDFQKGDIAEGYSVSREKKESFPLTVTSAQKNPTAFYLCASSTPTSSYEQYFGPGTRLTVT.

V gene TRBV4-1 combines with J gene TRBJ1-1, with D possibly TRBD1 on 6 matching bases. The V and J ends lost 1 base and 1 base respectively, with 13 bases between them. The CDR3 consists of 16 residues. From germline, CDR1 is MGHRA and CDR2 YSYEKL. The CDR3 is CASSQVSGQRNTEAFF. CDR3 DNA sequence: TGCGCCAGCAGCCAAGTCTCCGGACAGCGGAACACTGAAGCTTTCTTT.

The J gene is TRBJ1-2, the V gene TRBV27; D unresolved. The CDR3 is made up of 12 amino acids. V was cut by 8 bases and J by 0 bases, with 7 bases left in between. Per the germline V gene, CDR1 is MNHEY and CDR2 is SMNVEV (reference sequence). The CDR3 nucleotides are TGTGCCAGCGCCCCTGCTAACTATGGCTACACCTTC. It codes for CASAPANYGYTF.